In its sample, the clone carrying this T cell receptor (beta chain) was seen once. The antigen is unknown. Mismatch with germline at one junction end may stem from a read error. The sample comes from a study of tumor-infiltrating lymphocytes in primary liver carcinoma. The wider study: Tumor staging was T1-T3 N0M0; sizes spanned 4.2 to 10 cm across. Each of the samples returned roughly 3.65 to 7.5 million productive TCRbeta reads (a yield similar across tissue types). General study results and limits: Tumors had a top-250-clone fraction that was significantly higher than blood (p = 0.039). A small share of top clones, only about 7.5-25%, was found in all five tumor regions.

For each extraction, RNA and DNA were obtained together from 20-30 mg of unsorted bulk tissue. The germline gives CDR1 SNHLY, CDR2 FYNNEI. This CDR3 spans 15 amino acids. Using a constant-region primer together with ProtoScript II reverse transcriptase, TCR beta cDNA was made from approximately 500 ng of total RNA. Modified slightly, ARM-PCR produced TCR beta libraries over three nested multiplex PCR rounds. Amplification in the first two PCR rounds was performed using TRBV1-TRBV30 forward primers and a C-beta reverse primer for approximately 10 cycles each. In TCRdb, the multiplex PCR reads were re-called with MiXCR into one record per CDR3 protein. Of about 70,000 distinct CDR3 sequences in the sample, roughly three quarters were seen once.

V gene TRBV2 combines with J gene TRBJ1-4; no firm D call. The sequenced sample was liver tumor tissue from sampling region 4. Subset in this sample: tumor region T4, right-lateral pole. The clonotype originates from a man in his forties with primary liver carcinoma and hepatitis B virus infection. CDR3 sequence: CVSSETALRGEKLFF. The CDR3 DNA sequence: TGTGTCAGCAGTGAAACAGCACTTCGGGGTGAAAAACTGTTTTTT.